This TCR beta chain is from a study of breast tumors, draining lymph nodes, adjacent tissues. Overall study findings and caveats: Tumors had less TCR diversity than lymph nodes, more than nontumor tissue.

Breast cancer patients provided tissue from their axillary draining lymph nodes. A single record per CDR3 protein comes from TCRdb applying MiXCR to the multiplex PCR reads. The sample yields around 130,000 distinct CDR3 sequences, approximately 22% seen once. Germline V gives CDR1 LGHNA, CDR2 YNFKEQ. The trim removed 4 bases at V and 4 bases at J, leaving 5 bases unmatched. CDR3 size: 14 residues. This clonotype was observed many times. Its antigen is not identified. This sequence originates from a female donor with breast cancer. Some clones in this sample may be carry-over from other donors' samples. The specimen sequenced was axillary lymph node tissue. The chain couples TRBV4-2 to TRBJ2-7, with 9 bases matching TRBD2. Written as DNA, the CDR3 is TGTGCCAGCAGCCCCAGGACTAGCGTTTACGAGCAGTACTTC. This sequence encodes CASSPRTSVYEQYF.